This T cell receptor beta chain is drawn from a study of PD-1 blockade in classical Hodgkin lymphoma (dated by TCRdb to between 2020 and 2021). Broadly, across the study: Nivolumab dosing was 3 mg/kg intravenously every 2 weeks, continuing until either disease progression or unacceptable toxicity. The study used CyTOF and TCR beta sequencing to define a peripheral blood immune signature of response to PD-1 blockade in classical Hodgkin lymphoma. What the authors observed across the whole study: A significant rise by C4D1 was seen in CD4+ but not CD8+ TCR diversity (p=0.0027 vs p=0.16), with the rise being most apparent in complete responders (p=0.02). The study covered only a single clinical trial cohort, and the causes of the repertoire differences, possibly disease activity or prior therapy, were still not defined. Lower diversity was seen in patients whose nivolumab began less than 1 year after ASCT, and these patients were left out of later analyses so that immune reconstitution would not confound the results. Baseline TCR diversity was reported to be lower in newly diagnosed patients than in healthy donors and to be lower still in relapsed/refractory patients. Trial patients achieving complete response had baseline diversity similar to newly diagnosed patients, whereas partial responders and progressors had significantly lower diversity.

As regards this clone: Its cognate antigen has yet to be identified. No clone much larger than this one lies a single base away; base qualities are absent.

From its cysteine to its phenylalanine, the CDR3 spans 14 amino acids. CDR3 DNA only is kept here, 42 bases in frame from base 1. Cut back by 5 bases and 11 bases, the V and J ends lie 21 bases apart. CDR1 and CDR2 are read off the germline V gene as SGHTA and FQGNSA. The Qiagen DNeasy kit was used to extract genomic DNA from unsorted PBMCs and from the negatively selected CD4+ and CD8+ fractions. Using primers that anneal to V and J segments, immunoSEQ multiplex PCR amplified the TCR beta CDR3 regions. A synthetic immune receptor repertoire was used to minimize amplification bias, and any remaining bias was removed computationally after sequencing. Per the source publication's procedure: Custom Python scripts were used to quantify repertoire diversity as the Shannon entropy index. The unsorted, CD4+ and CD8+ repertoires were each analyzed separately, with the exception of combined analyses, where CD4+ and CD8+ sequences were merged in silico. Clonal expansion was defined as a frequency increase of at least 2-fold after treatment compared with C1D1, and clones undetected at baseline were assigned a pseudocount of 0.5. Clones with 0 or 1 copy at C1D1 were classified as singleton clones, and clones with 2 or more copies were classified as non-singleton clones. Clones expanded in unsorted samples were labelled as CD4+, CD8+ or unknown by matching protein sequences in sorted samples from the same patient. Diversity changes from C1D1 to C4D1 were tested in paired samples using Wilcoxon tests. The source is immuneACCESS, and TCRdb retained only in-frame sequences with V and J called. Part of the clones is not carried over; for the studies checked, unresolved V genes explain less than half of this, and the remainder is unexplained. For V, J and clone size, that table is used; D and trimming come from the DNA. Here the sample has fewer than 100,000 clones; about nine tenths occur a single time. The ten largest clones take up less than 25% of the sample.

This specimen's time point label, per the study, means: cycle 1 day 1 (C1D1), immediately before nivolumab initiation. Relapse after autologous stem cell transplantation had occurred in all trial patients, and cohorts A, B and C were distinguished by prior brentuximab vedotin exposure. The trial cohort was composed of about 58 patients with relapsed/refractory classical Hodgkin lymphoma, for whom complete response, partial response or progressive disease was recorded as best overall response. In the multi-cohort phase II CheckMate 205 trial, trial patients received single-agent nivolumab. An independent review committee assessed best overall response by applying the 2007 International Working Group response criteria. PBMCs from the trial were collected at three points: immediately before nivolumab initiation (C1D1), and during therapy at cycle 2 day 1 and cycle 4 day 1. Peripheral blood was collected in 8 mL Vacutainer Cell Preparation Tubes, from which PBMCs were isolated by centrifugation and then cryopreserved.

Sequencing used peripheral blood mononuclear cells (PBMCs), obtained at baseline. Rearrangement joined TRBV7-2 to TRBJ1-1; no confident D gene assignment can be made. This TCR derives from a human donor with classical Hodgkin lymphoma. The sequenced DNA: TGTGCCAGCAGCCTCTGGGTCGTGGCCACCGGGGCTTTCTTT. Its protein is CASSLWVVATGAFF.